A single sample is the source of the 20 T cell receptor beta chains below, sequenced in a study of T-cell reconstitution after alpha-beta-depleted transplantation in children. Preparing the TCRbeta library involved the use of unique molecular identifiers. Using its own MiXCR run on the PCR reads, TCRdb lists one record per CDR3 protein. The table shows almost 500,000 distinct CDR3 sequences, with under 12% occurring only once. Source: PBMCs, taken before TCRalphabeta/CD19-depleted stem cell transplant. The receptors were sampled from a child aged 2 to 10 with inherited bone marrow failure, due to receive a stem cell transplant.

The gene calls are TRBV6-1 and TRBJ1-6, with a weak D call TRBD1 (5 bases). Trimming pared 2 bases from V and 8 bases from J, leaving 10 bases between. The CDR3 is made up of 14 amino acids. Per germline, CDR1 MNHNS and CDR2 SASEGT. Written as DNA, the CDR3 is TGTGCCAGCAGTGAACACGGGGGTGATTCACCCCTCCACTTT. Amino acid sequence: CASSEHGGDSPLHF.

This clonotype was seen at least ten times. The genes are TRBV5-1 and TRBJ2-3; TRBD1 might be the D (6 bases). This CDR3 has 14 amino acids. Trimming shortened V by 0 bases and J by 4 bases, and 9 bases separated the two germline ends. Looked up from germline, CDR1 is SGHRS and CDR2 is YFSETQ. Written as DNA, the CDR3 is TGCGCCAGCAGCTTGGCCAGGGGTGCAGATACGCAGTATTTT. Amino acid sequence: CASSLARGADTQYF.

This clonotype was counted ten times or more. The chain uses TRBV6-5 and TRBJ2-7; 7 nucleotides line up with TRBD1. The V gene end was trimmed by 0 bases and the J gene end by 5 bases; junction bases not matched to a gene: 10. From germline, CDR1 is MNHEY and CDR2 SVGAGI. The CDR3 has 16 amino acids. CDR3 region: CASSYSHRGGFNEQYF. In nucleotides, the CDR3 is TGTGCCAGCAGTTACTCACACAGGGGTGGGTTCAACGAGCAGTACTTC.

This clonotype was recorded many times. This chain links TRBV4-3 with TRBJ1-5; D ambiguous. Germline lookup yields CDR1 LGHNA and CDR2 YSLEER. The ends were cut back, 4 bases at V and 1 base at J, with 11 bases in the middle. The CDR3 totals 15 residues. In DNA, the CDR3 is TGCGCCAGCAGCCTTGGGTATGGGAGCAATCAGCCCCAGCATTTT. It codes for CASSLGYGSNQPQHF.

This clonotype was seen repeatedly, ten times or more. V gene TRBV6-1 combines with J gene TRBJ2-3; TRBD1 matches at 10 bases. Germline V CDR1 and CDR2: MNHNS, SASEGT. Trimming took 6 bases from V and 6 from J; bases not matched to a gene: 6. The CDR3 covers 14 residues. The CDR3 DNA sequence: TGTGCCAGCAGCCGGGACAGGGGAGTGGATACGCAGTATTTT. It encodes CASSRDRGVDTQYF.

This clonotype was recorded at least ten times. This chain connects TRBV27 to TRBJ2-7; 10 positions match TRBD2. Germline-derived CDR1 and CDR2 are MNHEY and SMNVEV (reference sequence). Losses at the gene ends were 1 base for V and 0 bases for J; bases not matched to a gene: 3. This CDR3 is 16 amino acids long. The CDR3 DNA reads TGTGCCAGCAGTTTATATCCTAGCGGGAGCTCCTACGAGCAGTACTTC. It specifies CASSLYPSGSSYEQYF.

This clonotype showed up many times. The chain employs TRBV7-9 and TRBJ2-1, with D possibly matching TRBD1 (6 bases). Germline V CDR1 and CDR2: SEHNR, FQNEAQ (reference sequence). This CDR3 has 11 residues. The germline V and J ends were trimmed by 5 bases and 13 bases, with 12 bases remaining between them. As DNA, the CDR3 is TGTGCCAGCAGCCCCCAGGGACACCAGTTCTTC. It encodes CASSPQGHQFF.

This clonotype was counted at least ten times. The rearrangement joins TRBV7-8 to TRBJ1-2; no reliable D call. CDR3 length equals 14 residues. Trimming took off 0 bases at V and 6 bases at J, with 11 bases between the two ends. CDR1 and CDR2 (germline): SGHVS, FQNEAQ. The CDR3 nucleotides are TGTGCCAGCAGCTTAGCGGGGATGCAAGATGGCTACACCTTC. As protein: CASSLAGMQDGYTF.

This clonotype was observed at least ten times. V gene TRBV5-1 combines with J gene TRBJ2-3; D is perhaps TRBD2 (6 bases). Germline values: CDR1 SGHRS, CDR2 YFSETQ. The CDR3 covers 16 residues. V shed 7 bases and J shed 1 base, with 19 bases lying between them. The CDR3 sequence: CASPTATSGGTDTQYF. The CDR3 coding sequence is TGCGCCAGCCCAACGGCTACCTCGGGGGGCACAGATACGCAGTATTTT.

Remarks on this clonotype: This sequence may be a read error, since a much larger clone differs from it by one base. The chain combines TRBV24-1 with TRBJ2-7, with D tentatively TRBD1 (6 bases). The V gene's germline CDR1 is KGHDR and CDR2 SFDVKD. The CDR3 is 15 amino acids. V was shortened by 5 bases and J by 2 bases, with 15 bases between the two germline ends. CDR3 bases: TGTGCCACCAGTGCAACAGGGAGATCACCCTACGAGCAGTACTTC. This translates into CATSATGRSPYEQYF.

In its sample, this clonotype was seen many times. The CDR3 sequence: CASSLVVTEAFF. The CDR3 bases are TGTGCCAGCAGCTTGGTCGTCACTGAAGCTTTCTTT. The chain links TRBV5-5 to TRBJ1-1; no definite D call. In germline, CDR1 is SGHKS, CDR2 YYEKEE (reference sequence). The CDR3 sequence is 12 residues long. V lost 0 bases, J lost 4 bases, and 4 bases lay in between.

There are many counts of this clonotype. The chain carries TRBV4-3 and TRBJ2-6, with D unresolved. The germline gives CDR1 LGHNA, CDR2 YSLEER. The CDR3 covers 16 residues. With 0 bases removed from V and 4 bases from J, the gap between germline ends came to 10 bases. In nucleotides, the CDR3 is TGCGCCAGCAGCCAAGACGCAACAACCGGGGCCAACGTCCTGACTTTC. It codes for CASSQDATTGANVLTF.

Ten or more counts support this clonotype. This chain joins TRBV28 and TRBJ2-1, with D maybe TRBD2 (7 bases). Germline CDR1 is MDHEN and CDR2 is SYDVKM. There are 14 residues in the CDR3. The V and J ends lost 2 bases and 8 bases respectively, with 13 bases between them. CDR3: CASSLRGAWYEQFF. In DNA, the CDR3 is TGTGCCAGCAGTTTACGGGGGGCATGGTATGAGCAGTTCTTC. Combining the CDR3 with reference TRBV28 and TRBJ2-1 gives the whole variable domain DVKVTQSSRYLVKRTGEKVFLECVQDMDHENMFWYRQDPGLGLRLIYFSYDVKMKEKGDIPEGYSVSREKKERFSLILESASTNQTSMYLCASSLRGAWYEQFFGPGTRLTVL.

The chain joins TRBV7-2 to TRBJ2-3, with D perhaps matching TRBD1 or TRBD2 (6 bases each). The germline V and J ends were trimmed by 0 bases and 1 base, with 14 bases remaining between them. Germline V gene lookup returns CDR1 SGHTA and CDR2 FQGNSA. The CDR3 is made up of 17 amino acids. The CDR3 DNA sequence: TGTGCCAGCAGCTTAGCTGGGGGGCGCCCCGGCACAGATACGCAGTATTTT. It codes for CASSLAGGRPGTDTQYF.

This clonotype was seen more than once but under ten times. For the CDR3, the DNA is TGTGCCAGCAGCCCCCAGACAGGGATGGATACGCAGTATTTT. This encodes CASSPQTGMDTQYF. The rearrangement joins TRBV5-4 to TRBJ2-3, with TRBD1 matching 7 bases. V trimming: 4 bases; J trimming: 6 bases; junction bases outside the gene matches: 8. This CDR3 has 14 amino acids. Germline loops: CDR1 SGHNT, CDR2 YYREEE (reference sequence). Using reference TRBV5-4 and TRBJ2-3 for the parts outside the CDR3, the full variable domain is ETGVTQSPTHLIKTRGQQVTLRCSSQSGHNTVSWYQQALGQGPQFIFQYYREEENGRGNFPPRFSGLQFPNYSSELNVNALELDDSALYLCASSPQTGMDTQYFGPGTRLTVL.

This clonotype has at least ten counts. This chain uses TRBV6-2 or TRBV6-3 with TRBJ2-7; no firm D call. The V gene's germline CDR1 is MNHEY and CDR2 SVGEGT. The germline V and J ends were trimmed by 0 bases and 1 base, with 7 bases remaining between them. The CDR3 has 14 residues. The CDR3 sequence is CASSYSSNSYEQYF. In DNA form, the CDR3 reads TGTGCCAGCAGTTACTCGAGCAATTCCTACGAGCAGTACTTC.

This clonotype was counted many times. This chain connects TRBV27 to TRBJ1-6; no definite D call. The CDR3 is 17 residues long. CDR1 and CDR2 from the germline V gene are MNHEY and SMNVEV (reference sequence). Between the trimmed V and J ends, which lost 3 bases and 0 bases, there was a span of 12 bases. CDR3 sequence reads: CASSFFPGSSYNSPLHF. The CDR3 bases are TGTGCCAGCAGTTTTTTTCCCGGGAGCTCCTATAATTCACCCCTCCACTTT.

Comments on this clonotype: A much more abundant neighbour one base away suggests this may be a read error. The CDR3 DNA reads as TGTGCCTGGAGTAACGGGGAGCCCCAGTACTTC. Protein: CAWSNGEPQYF. The rearrangement links TRBV30 to TRBJ2-5; D may be TRBD2 (5 bases). Germline-derived CDR1 and CDR2 are GTSNPN and SVGIG (reference sequence). Trimming pared 2 bases from V and 9 bases from J, leaving 10 bases between. There are 11 residues in the CDR3.

Only a few counts were recorded for this clonotype. The chain carries TRBV20-1 and TRBJ1-2; unclear D gene. The CDR3 is 15 amino acids. Germline V gene lookup returns CDR1 DFQATT and CDR2 SNEGSKA (reference sequence). V was clipped by 0 bases and J by 2 bases, with 13 bases between them. The CDR3 DNA is TGCAGTGCTAGAGATCTCAGGCTGGGCAACTATGGCTACACCTTC. Translated: CSARDLRLGNYGYTF.

The sample holds many counts of this clonotype. The CDR3 is CASSLRGPTDTQYF. The CDR3 DNA sequence: TGTGCCAGCAGCTTACGAGGGCCTACAGATACGCAGTATTTT. The gene calls are TRBV7-2 and TRBJ2-3; maybe TRBD2 (5 bases). The V and J ends lost 2 bases and 3 bases respectively, with 9 bases between them. CDR1 and CDR2 (germline): SGHTA, FQGNSA. The length of the CDR3 is 14 residues. The variable domain in full, completed from reference TRBV7-2 and TRBJ2-3, reads GAGVSQSPSNKVTEKGKDVELRCDPISGHTALYWYRQSLGQGLEFLIYFQGNSAPDKSGLPSDRFSAERTGGSVSTLTIQRTQQEDSAVYLCASSLRGPTDTQYFGPGTRLTVL.